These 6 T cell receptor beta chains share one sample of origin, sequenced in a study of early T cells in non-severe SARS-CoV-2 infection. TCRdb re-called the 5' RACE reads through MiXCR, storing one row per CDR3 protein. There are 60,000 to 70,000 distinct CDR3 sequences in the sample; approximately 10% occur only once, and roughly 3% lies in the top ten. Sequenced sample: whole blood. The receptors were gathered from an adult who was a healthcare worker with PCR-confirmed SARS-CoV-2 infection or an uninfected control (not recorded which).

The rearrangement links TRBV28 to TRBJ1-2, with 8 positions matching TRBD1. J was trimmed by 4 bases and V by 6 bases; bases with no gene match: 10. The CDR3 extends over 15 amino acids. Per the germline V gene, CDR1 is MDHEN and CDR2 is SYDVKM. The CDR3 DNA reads TGTGCCAGCAGACCGAGGACAGGGTCGGGCTATGGCTACACCTTC. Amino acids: CASRPRTGSGYGYTF.

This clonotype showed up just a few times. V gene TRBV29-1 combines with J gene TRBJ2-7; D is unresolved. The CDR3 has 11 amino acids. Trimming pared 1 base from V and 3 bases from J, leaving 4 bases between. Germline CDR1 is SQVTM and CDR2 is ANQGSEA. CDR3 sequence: CSVEADYEQYF. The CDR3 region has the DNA TGCAGCGTTGAAGCTGACTACGAGCAGTACTTC.

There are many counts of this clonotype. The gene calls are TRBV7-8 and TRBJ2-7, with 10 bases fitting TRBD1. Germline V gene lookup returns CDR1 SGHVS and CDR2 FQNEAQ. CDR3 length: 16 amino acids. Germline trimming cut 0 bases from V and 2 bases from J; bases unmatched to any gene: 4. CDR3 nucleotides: TGTGCCAGCAGCTTAGCACGGGGACAGGGGACCTACGAGCAGTACTTC. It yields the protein CASSLARGQGTYEQYF.

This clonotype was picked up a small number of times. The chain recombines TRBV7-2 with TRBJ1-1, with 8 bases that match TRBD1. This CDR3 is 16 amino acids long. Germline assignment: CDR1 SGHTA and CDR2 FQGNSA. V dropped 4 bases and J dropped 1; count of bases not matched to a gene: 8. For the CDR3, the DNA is TGTGCCAGCAGCTATCGCTCCGGGACAGGGAACACTGAAGCTTTCTTT. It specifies CASSYRSGTGNTEAFF.

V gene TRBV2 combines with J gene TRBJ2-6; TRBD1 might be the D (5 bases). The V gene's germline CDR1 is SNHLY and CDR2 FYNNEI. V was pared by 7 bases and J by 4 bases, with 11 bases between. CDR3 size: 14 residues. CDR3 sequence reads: CASTKGYGANVLTF. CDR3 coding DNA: TGTGCCAGCACGAAGGGGTACGGGGCCAACGTCCTGACTTTC.

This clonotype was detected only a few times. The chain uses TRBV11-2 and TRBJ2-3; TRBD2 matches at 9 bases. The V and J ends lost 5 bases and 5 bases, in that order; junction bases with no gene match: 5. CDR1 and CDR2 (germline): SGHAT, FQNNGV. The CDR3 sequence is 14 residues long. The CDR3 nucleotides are TGTGCCAGCAGCCGTAGCGGGAGTGAAGATACGCAGTATTTT. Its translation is CASSRSGSEDTQYF.